The 20 T cell receptor beta chains given below trace back to one sample, sequenced in a study of shared clonotypes between healthy human individuals. TCRdb keeps only in-frame clones here, not all; method: immunoSEQ multiplex PCR. The repertoire includes hundreds of thousands of clones, less than 80% of them detected once, and 1.5% to 2% sits in the top ten. The material sequenced was memory CD4+ T cells sorted from blood. Subset noted: CD45RA-negative fraction. These receptors all stem from a woman in her 30s in good health.

The CDR3 spells CASSALTGGNTEAFF. Written as DNA, the CDR3 is TGTGCCAGCAGCGCCCTGACAGGGGGGAACACTGAAGCTTTCTTT. The gene calls are TRBV9 and TRBJ1-1; 9 bases line up with TRBD1. The germline CDR1 and CDR2 sequences are SGDLS and YYNGEE. With V trimmed by 3 bases and J by 1 base, 4 bases remained unmatched. The CDR3 has 15 residues.

CDR3 sequence reads: CASSIGTSGGTGELFF. In DNA, the CDR3 is TGTGCCAGCAGCATCGGGACTAGCGGTGGCACCGGGGAGCTGTTTTTT. This sequence joins TRBV12-1 and TRBJ2-2; TRBD2, the table's D call, lacks a check against the DNA. TRBV12-1 is a pseudogene. The CDR3 loop spans 16 amino acids.

The chain has TRBV6-1 and TRBJ1-1; weak D call: TRBD1 (5 bases). This CDR3 comprises 11 residues. CDR1 MNHNS and CDR2 SASEGT come from the germline V gene. V was shortened by 5 bases and J by 11 bases, with 12 bases between the two germline ends. For the CDR3, the DNA is TGTGCCAGCAGTTACGATGAGGGGGCTTTCTTT. Residues: CASSYDEGAFF.

The gene calls are TRBV28 and TRBJ1-3; D gene unclear. This CDR3 is built from 14 residues. V was shortened by 5 bases and J by 4 bases, with 12 bases between the two germline ends. Per germline, CDR1 MDHEN and CDR2 SYDVKM. For the CDR3, the DNA is TGTGCCAGCAGTCACCAATCCACCGGAAACACCATATATTTT. Encoded protein: CASSHQSTGNTIYF.

In regard to this clone: The same CDR3 arises from other DNA sequences in this sample as well. This rearrangement joins TRBV5-1 to TRBJ2-5; the D gene is possibly TRBD1 (6 bases). Trimming cost V 2 bases and J 4 bases, with 12 bases left between them. Per germline, CDR1 SGHRS and CDR2 YFSETQ. This CDR3 has 14 residues. CDR3 region: CASSFDRLGETQYF. The CDR3 DNA follows: TGCGCCAGCAGCTTCGACAGGTTGGGAGAGACCCAGTACTTC.

The chain carries TRBV5-1 and TRBJ1-1; TRBD1 agrees at 9 bases. The trim removed 3 bases at V and 1 base at J, leaving 16 bases unmatched. The CDR3 has 19 amino acids. CDR1 is SGHRS and CDR2 is YFSETQ in the germline V gene. The CDR3 nucleotides read TGCGCCAGCAGCTCCCAGGGGACAGGGCCTTTTAGAGGGAACACTGAAGCTTTCTTT. Residues: CASSSQGTGPFRGNTEAFF. Full variable domain (rest looked up from reference TRBV5-1 and TRBJ1-1): KAGVTQTPRYLIKTRGQQVTLSCSPISGHRSVSWYQQTPGQGLQFLFEYFSETQRNKGNFPGRFSGRQFSNSRSEMNVSTLELGDSALYLCASSSQGTGPFRGNTEAFFGQGTRLTVV.

V usage is TRBV10-3 and J usage is TRBJ1-4; 11 nucleotides align to TRBD1. J was trimmed by 6 bases and V by 2 bases; bases with no gene match: 2. Per the germline V gene, CDR1 is ENHRY and CDR2 is SYGVKD. CDR3 length: 15 amino acids. The CDR3 here is CAISEEGQGDEKLFF. The CDR3 DNA sequence: TGTGCCATCAGTGAGGAGGGACAGGGGGATGAAAAACTGTTTTTT.

This chain uses TRBV6-5 with TRBJ2-7; D unclear. V was shortened by 2 bases and J by 2 bases, with 13 bases between the two germline ends. Germline CDR1 MNHEY, CDR2 SVGAGI. CDR3 size: 15 residues. The CDR3 here is CASSYTAGGAYEQYF. The CDR3 DNA sequence: TGTGCCAGCAGTTACACGGCCGGCGGTGCCTACGAGCAGTACTTC.

The J gene is TRBJ1-5, the V gene TRBV4-1; D remains ambiguous. V was clipped by 3 bases and J by 2 bases, with 17 bases between them. Germline V gene lookup returns CDR1 MGHRA and CDR2 YSYEKL. CDR3 length: 17 amino acids. DNA for the CDR3: TGCGCCAGCAGCCATCCGAAGGGAGATTCGGGCAATCAGCCCCAGCATTTT. Protein: CASSHPKGDSGNQPQHF.

This chain connects TRBV2 to TRBJ2-2, with 8 positions matching TRBD2. CDR1 and CDR2 from the germline V gene are SNHLY and FYNNEI. CDR3 length: 16 amino acids. V lost 9 bases to trimming and J lost 4 bases; unmatched junction nucleotides: 13. CDR3 amino acids: CASKTRAGEVTGELFF. Here the CDR3 DNA reads TGTGCCAGTAAGACAAGAGCGGGAGAGGTCACCGGGGAGCTGTTTTTT. Drawing the rest from reference TRBV2 and TRBJ2-2, the complete variable domain is EPEVTQTPSHQVTQMGQEVILRCVPISNHLYFYWYRQILGQKVEFLVSFYNNEISEKSEIFDDQFSVERPDGSNFTLKIRSTKLEDSAMYFCASKTRAGEVTGELFFGEGSRLTVL.

This chain connects TRBV5-1 to TRBJ2-4, with a possible D match to TRBD1 (6 bases). In germline, CDR1 is SGHRS, CDR2 YFSETQ. This CDR3 region has 16 residues. V was trimmed by 4 bases and J by 2 bases, leaving 16 bases between them. The CDR3 loop is CASSGGGGSSKNIQYF. CDR3 in DNA: TGCGCCAGCAGCGGGGGCGGCGGGTCGTCCAAAAACATTCAGTACTTC. Combining the CDR3 with reference TRBV5-1 and TRBJ2-4 gives the whole variable domain KAGVTQTPRYLIKTRGQQVTLSCSPISGHRSVSWYQQTPGQGLQFLFEYFSETQRNKGNFPGRFSGRQFSNSRSEMNVSTLELGDSALYLCASSGGGGSSKNIQYFGAGTRLSVL.

The V call is TRBV9, the J call TRBJ2-6; 8 nucleotides match TRBD1. Germline lookup yields CDR1 SGDLS and CDR2 YYNGEE. V trimming: 0 bases; J trimming: 0 bases; junction bases outside the gene matches: 11. This CDR3 comprises 20 residues. The CDR3 nucleotides read TGTGCCAGCAGCGTAGGGACAGGGTCTGGGGCAAACTCTGGGGCCAACGTCCTGACTTTC. The encoded protein is CASSVGTGSGANSGANVLTF.

The V call is TRBV28, the J call TRBJ1-5; TRBD1 might be the D (5 bases). The CDR3 consists of 16 residues. Per the germline V gene, CDR1 is MDHEN and CDR2 is SYDVKM. Trimming removed 1 base from V and 9 bases from J, with 19 bases in between. The CDR3 DNA is TGTGCCAGCAGTTTATCGGGGACTGACCCACACGCGCCCCAGCATTTT. Translating it yields CASSLSGTDPHAPQHF.

V is TRBV19 and J is TRBJ2-7; 7 bases match TRBD1. Looked up from germline, CDR1 is LNHDA and CDR2 is SQIVND (reference sequence). With 6 bases clipped from V and 4 bases from J, the junction kept 15 bases outside the gene matches. The CDR3 sequence is 16 residues long. CDR3 residues: CASRQSEGGERYEQYF. Here the CDR3 DNA reads TGTGCCAGTAGGCAATCAGAAGGGGGCGAACGGTACGAGCAGTACTTC.

V is TRBV5-1 and J is TRBJ2-3, with no clear D. The CDR3 has 12 amino acids. The germline V gene encodes CDR1 SGHRS and CDR2 YFSETQ. Deletions cut 4 bases from V and 4 bases from J, with 7 bases between. This CDR3 is CASSRVPDTQYF. DNA for the CDR3: TGCGCCAGCAGCAGGGTCCCAGATACGCAGTATTTT.

The chain has TRBV4-2 and TRBJ2-6; D remains ambiguous. CDR1 and CDR2 from the germline V gene are LGHNA and YNFKEQ. V lost 0 bases and J 4 bases, leaving 10 bases between the germline ends. The CDR3 runs 16 residues. In DNA, the CDR3 is TGTGCCAGCAGCCAAGAGCCCGGTTCCGGGGCCAACGTCCTGACTTTC. Translating it yields CASSQEPGSGANVLTF.

To note about this clone: A much larger clonotype is one base distant, so this may be a read error. Other DNA sequences in the same sample also yield this CDR3. The chain carries TRBV7-9 and TRBJ2-5; D is uncertain. Trimming left V 2 bases short and J 5 bases short, with 3 bases between. The CDR3 extends over 11 amino acids. The germline V gene has CDR1 SEHNR and CDR2 FQNEAQ (reference sequence). The CDR3: CASSLFETQYF. The CDR3 DNA reads TGTGCCAGCAGCTTATTTGAGACCCAGTACTTC.

About this clone itself: One end of the junction is discordant with germline, which a read error may explain. The J gene is TRBJ2-7, the V gene TRBV2; TRBD2 matches 8 bases. From germline, CDR1 is SNHLY and CDR2 FYNNEI. The length of the CDR3 is 12 residues. The CDR3 nucleotides are TGTGCCAGCAGTGGTTCAGGGACTAGTCGTATCTTC. Residues: CASSGSGTSRIF. The variable domain in full, completed from reference TRBV2 and TRBJ2-7, reads EPEVTQTPSHQVTQMGQEVILRCVPISNHLYFYWYRQILGQKVEFLVSFYNNEISEKSEIFDDQFSVERPDGSNFTLKIRSTKLEDSAMYFCASSGSGTSRIFGPGTRLTVT.

V usage is TRBV4-1 and J usage is TRBJ2-6; 9 bases are shared with TRBD1. CDR3 length equals 17 residues. V trimming: 4 bases; J trimming: 2 bases; junction bases outside the gene matches: 6. Germline assignment: CDR1 MGHRA and CDR2 YSYEKL. CDR3 sequence: CASSRTQGATGANVLTF. The CDR3 nucleotides read TGCGCCAGCAGCCGGACACAGGGGGCGACTGGGGCCAACGTCCTGACTTTC.

V is TRBV14 and J is TRBJ2-5; 11 nucleotides line up with TRBD2. With V trimmed by 3 bases and J by 5 bases, 8 bases remained unmatched. CDR1 and CDR2 (germline): SGHDN, FVKESK. The length of the CDR3 is 16 residues. This CDR3 is CASSQTSGIVLETQYF. The CDR3 nucleotides read TGTGCCAGCAGCCAGACTAGCGGGATTGTTTTGGAGACCCAGTACTTC.